Below are 27 T cell receptor beta chains sequenced from a single sample in a study of blood T cell repertoires in COVID-19. Assay used: immunoSEQ multiplex PCR; TCRdb lists only in-frame clones, some missing. The table has approximately 260,000 clones, over 75% seen once; the top ten hold around 7.8%. Material: peripheral blood. The receptors derive from a human donor in a cohort sampled during active COVID-19.

The chain combines TRBV11-3 with TRBJ2-2; 8 bases line up with TRBD1. The germline V gene encodes CDR1 SGHNT and CDR2 YENEEA. V was pared by 2 bases and J by 1 base, with 3 bases of the junction left unmatched. This CDR3 is 16 amino acids long. CDR3: CASSLYGTGNTGELFF. Here the CDR3 DNA reads TGTGCCAGCAGCTTATACGGGACAGGGAACACCGGGGAGCTGTTTTTT.

This clone showed up just once. The CDR3 DNA reads as TGTGCCAGCAGCCAAACTAGCGTCCCCGGGGAGCTGTTTTTT. Translated: CASSQTSVPGELFF. This sequence joins TRBV3-1 (or the pseudogene TRBV3-2) and TRBJ2-2, with TRBD2 identical over 7 bases. Germline assignment: CDR1 LGHDT and CDR2 YNNKEL (reference sequence). V trimming: 2 bases; J trimming: 6 bases; junction bases outside the gene matches: 3. The CDR3 runs 14 residues.

The chain is built from TRBV28 and TRBJ1-6, with D possibly being TRBD1 (5 bases). Trimming stripped 5 bases from V and 7 bases from J, with 6 bases between. CDR3 length: 12 amino acids. Germline lookup yields CDR1 MDHEN and CDR2 SYDVKM. CDR3 sequence: CASSRGNSPLHF. CDR3 nucleotide sequence: TGTGCCAGCAGTCGGGGGAATTCACCCCTCCACTTT.

The chain recombines TRBV6-5 with TRBJ1-2, with D perhaps matching TRBD1 (5 bases). Per the germline V gene, CDR1 is MNHEY and CDR2 is SVGAGI. Trimming shortened V by 4 bases and J by 0 bases, and 12 bases separated the two germline ends. The CDR3 spans 15 residues. The CDR3 DNA is TGTGCCAGCAGTTCTCGGGGGTTAGCTAACTATGGCTACACCTTC. As protein: CASSSRGLANYGYTF.

This chain uses TRBV18 with TRBJ2-1, with 13 nucleotides matching TRBD2. Germline CDR1 is KGHSH and CDR2 is LQKENI. The CDR3 consists of 15 residues. V gave up 5 bases and J gave up 6 bases; unmatched junction bases: 4. The CDR3 DNA reads TGTGCCAGCTCATCGGGACTAGCGGGGTCCAATGAGCAGTTCTTC. As protein: CASSSGLAGSNEQFF.

The CDR3 spells CASSLSSGGDSGELFF. The CDR3 DNA follows: TGTGCCAGCAGTCTCTCGAGCGGGGGAGACTCCGGGGAGCTGTTTTTT. This chain joins TRBV28 and TRBJ2-2, with 8 bases aligning to TRBD2. The CDR3 extends over 16 amino acids. Trimming removed 5 bases from V and 6 bases from J; junction bases left unmatched: 11. The V gene's germline CDR1 is MDHEN and CDR2 SYDVKM.

The chain combines TRBV3-1 (or the pseudogene TRBV3-2) with TRBJ2-6; TRBD1 agrees at 10 bases. CDR3 size: 21 residues. The V segment lost 0 bases and the J segment 0 bases; nucleotides outside the gene matches: 11. Germline V gene sequence: CDR1 LGHDT, CDR2 YNNKEL (reference sequence). CDR3 DNA sequence: TGTGCCAGCAGCCAAGAAGGACAGGGGGGCCGGCGCAGCTCTGGGGCCAACGTCCTGACTTTC. This gives the protein CASSQEGQGGRRSSGANVLTF.

V gene TRBV29-1 combines with J gene TRBJ1-1; 7 bases align to TRBD1. This CDR3 region has 15 residues. With 3 bases clipped from V and 4 bases from J, the junction kept 11 bases outside the gene matches. Germline-derived CDR1 and CDR2 are SQVTM and ANQGSEA. CDR3 residues: CSVDAPTGLGTEAFF. DNA for the CDR3: TGCAGCGTTGATGCCCCGACAGGGTTGGGCACTGAAGCTTTCTTT. Full variable domain (outside the CDR3, taken from reference TRBV29-1 and TRBJ1-1): SAVISQKPSRDICQRGTSLTIQCQVDSQVTMMFWYRQQPGQSLTLIATANQGSEATYESGFVIDKFPISRPNLTFSTLTVSNMSPEDSSIYLCSVDAPTGLGTEAFFGQGTRLTVV.

This chain connects TRBV7-2 to TRBJ2-5; possibly TRBD2 for D (5 bases). V lost 5 bases and J lost 6, with 13 bases in between. From germline, CDR1 is SGHTA and CDR2 FQGNSA. The CDR3 is 13 amino acids. The chain's CDR3 is CASSAPPGKTQYF. For the CDR3, the DNA is TGTGCCAGCAGCGCTCCTCCGGGGAAGACCCAGTACTTC. Drawing the rest from reference TRBV7-2 and TRBJ2-5, the complete variable domain is GAGVSQSPSNKVTEKGKDVELRCDPISGHTALYWYRQSLGQGLEFLIYFQGNSAPDKSGLPSDRFSAERTGGSVSTLTIQRTQQEDSAVYLCASSAPPGKTQYFGPGTRLLVL.

V gene TRBV6-1 combines with J gene TRBJ1-6; no definite D call. V was cut by 3 bases and J by 7 bases, with 10 bases left in between. Germline V gene data show CDR1 as MNHNS and CDR2 as SASEGT. This CDR3 spans 14 amino acids. Written as DNA, the CDR3 is TGTGCCAGCAGTGATCCCTTTCCCAATTCACCCCTCCACTTT. Amino acids: CASSDPFPNSPLHF.

V and J are TRBV4-1 and TRBJ2-3; D remains unclear. The germline gives CDR1 MGHRA, CDR2 YSYEKL. Trimming stripped 0 bases from V and 5 bases from J, with 6 bases between. The CDR3 spans 13 residues. The CDR3: CASSQDELDTQYF. As DNA, the CDR3 is TGCGCCAGCAGCCAAGATGAGCTAGATACGCAGTATTTT.

The V call is TRBV28, the J call TRBJ1-5, with 8 bases lining up with TRBD1. CDR1 is MDHEN, CDR2 SYDVKM, per germline. The CDR3 extends over 15 amino acids. With 2 bases clipped from V and 6 bases from J, the junction kept 6 bases outside the gene matches. The CDR3 spells CASSLQGARGQPQHF. The CDR3 DNA sequence: TGTGCCAGCAGTTTACAGGGGGCGAGAGGTCAGCCCCAGCATTTT. Based on the CDR3 plus reference TRBV28 and TRBJ1-5, the full variable domain is DVKVTQSSRYLVKRTGEKVFLECVQDMDHENMFWYRQDPGLGLRLIYFSYDVKMKEKGDIPEGYSVSREKKERFSLILESASTNQTSMYLCASSLQGARGQPQHFGDGTRLSIL.

The rearrangement joins TRBV6-5 to TRBJ2-7; D is possibly TRBD2 (5 bases). The length of the CDR3 is 14 residues. The germline CDR1 and CDR2 sequences are MNHEY and SVGAGI. Between the trimmed V and J ends, which lost 2 bases and 7 bases, there was a span of 15 bases. This CDR3 is CASSYVSGLGEQYF. CDR3 nucleotide sequence: TGTGCCAGCAGTTACGTGAGCGGCCTGGGGGAGCAGTACTTC.

In this sample, this clone turned up once. J is TRBJ2-1 and V is TRBV7-9, with 8 positions matching TRBD2. V shed 5 bases and J 6 bases; nucleotides not matched to a gene: 9. CDR1 is SEHNR and CDR2 is FQNEAQ in the germline V gene (reference sequence). The CDR3 length is 15 residues. The CDR3 here is CASSPRGGGTNEQFF. In DNA form, the CDR3 reads TGTGCCAGCAGCCCGCGGGGCGGGGGGACCAATGAGCAGTTCTTC.

The chain combines TRBV18 with TRBJ2-3, with TRBD2 identical over 7 bases. V lost 2 bases to trimming and J lost 1 base; unmatched junction nucleotides: 3. The CDR3 spans 15 residues. Germline loops: CDR1 KGHSH, CDR2 LQKENI. CDR3 coding DNA: TGTGCCAGCTCACCAGGGCTAGCGGGCACAGATACGCAGTATTTT. Protein: CASSPGLAGTDTQYF.

The chain employs TRBV5-1 and TRBJ2-1; the D gene is possibly TRBD2 (6 bases). V lost 0 bases, J lost 9 bases, and 13 bases lay in between. Germline values: CDR1 SGHRS, CDR2 YFSETQ. There are 14 residues in the CDR3. CDR3 bases: TGCGCCAGCAGCTTGGGGCTAGCGATTGGTGAGCAGTTCTTC. The encoded protein is CASSLGLAIGEQFF.

This chain joins TRBV4-2 and TRBJ2-1, with 7 nucleotides matching TRBD2. Germline V CDR1 and CDR2: LGHNA, YNFKEQ. This CDR3 is 16 amino acids long. The V gene end was trimmed by 1 base and the J gene end by 7 bases; junction bases not matched to a gene: 10. The CDR3 is CASSQVLGGNKNEQFF. The CDR3 DNA is TGTGCCAGCAGCCAAGTTTTGGGGGGGAATAAAAATGAGCAGTTCTTC.

The rearrangement joins TRBV5-1 to TRBJ2-7, with D possibly TRBD1 on 8 matching bases. V was pared by 3 bases and J by 6 bases, with 16 bases between. The CDR3 consists of 14 residues. From germline, CDR1 is SGHRS and CDR2 YFSETQ. CDR3 loop: CASSSTYRGGEQYF. The CDR3 DNA is TGCGCCAGCAGCTCTACGTACAGGGGGGGCGAGCAGTACTTC.

V usage is TRBV18 and J usage is TRBJ2-5, with D tentatively TRBD2 (6 bases). With 4 bases removed from V and 5 bases from J, the gap between germline ends came to 17 bases. There are 15 residues in the CDR3. Germline V lookup: CDR1 KGHSH, CDR2 LQKENI. The CDR3 DNA is TGTGCCAGCTCACTCATAGCGGTCCCCAAGGAGACCCAGTACTTC. Translation: CASSLIAVPKETQYF. The full variable domain, completed using reference TRBV18 and TRBJ2-5, is NAGVMQNPRHLVRRRGQEARLRCSPMKGHSHVYWYRQLPEEGLKFMVYLQKENIIDESGMPKERFSAEFPKEGPSILRIQQVVRGDSAAYFCASSLIAVPKETQYFGPGTRLLVL.

CDR3 DNA sequence: TGTGCCAGCCGTCGGGGGGAGTTAGATACGCAGTATTTT. Amino acid sequence: CASRRGELDTQYF. V usage is TRBV5-4 and J usage is TRBJ2-3; 7 bases agree with TRBD2. This CDR3 contains 13 residues. Trimming took 7 bases from V and 5 from J; bases not matched to a gene: 7. Per germline, CDR1 SGHNT and CDR2 YYREEE (reference sequence).

The chain uses TRBV5-6 and TRBJ2-1; D gene uncertain. This CDR3 has 17 residues. The germline V gene encodes CDR1 SGHDT and CDR2 YYEEEE. With 3 bases removed from V and 5 bases from J, the gap between germline ends came to 21 bases. CDR3 nucleotide sequence: TGTGCCAGCAGCTCGTCCCTTATAATTAAACAAAACAATGAGCAGTTCTTC. It yields the protein CASSSSLIIKQNNEQFF.

This chain connects TRBV3-1 (or the pseudogene TRBV3-2) to TRBJ2-3; 12 bases are a match to TRBD2. Per the germline V gene, CDR1 is LGHDT and CDR2 is YNNKEL (reference sequence). The trim removed 2 bases at V and 9 bases at J, leaving 3 bases unmatched. The CDR3 spans 14 residues. Here the CDR3 DNA reads TGTGCCAGCAGCCAACTAGCGGGGGGGCCCACGCAGTATTTT. Translating gives CASSQLAGGPTQYF.

Details on this clone: The likely explanation is a read error, given a far larger clone one base away. The genes are TRBV7-2 and TRBJ1-1; D is unclear. CDR1 is SGHTA and CDR2 is FQGNSA in the germline V gene. V was trimmed by 3 bases and J by 2 bases, leaving 7 bases between them. This CDR3 has 13 amino acids. The DNA of the CDR3 is TGTGCCAGCAGCTTGGCAGGTAACACTGAAGCTTTCTTT. This codes for CASSLAGNTEAFF.

This clone was counted once. The chain employs TRBV27 and TRBJ1-5; 8 bases line up with TRBD1. The CDR3 runs to 16 residues. V was pared by 1 base and J by 2 bases, with 4 bases of the junction left unmatched. Looked up from germline, CDR1 is MNHEY and CDR2 is SMNVEV (reference sequence). As DNA, the CDR3 is TGTGCCAGCAGTTTATACGCGACAGGGGGCAATCAGCCCCAGCATTTT. It yields the protein CASSLYATGGNQPQHF.

The sample holds one count of this clone. This chain connects TRBV24-1 to TRBJ2-1; 9 bases align to TRBD1. With V trimmed by 3 bases and J by 5 bases, 7 bases remained unmatched. The V gene's germline CDR1 is KGHDR and CDR2 SFDVKD. CDR3 length equals 16 residues. The CDR3, as DNA: TGTGCCACCAGTGATCCAACGGGACAGGGACACAATGAGCAGTTCTTC. Protein: CATSDPTGQGHNEQFF.

The CDR3 sequence is CASSLRGTDTQYF. The CDR3 coding sequence is TGTGCCAGCAGCTTGCGGGGCACAGATACGCAGTATTTT. The J gene is TRBJ2-3, the V gene TRBV5-6, with D unclear. The V end lost 1 base, the J end lost 1 base, and 4 bases lay between the germline ends. Germline assignment: CDR1 SGHDT and CDR2 YYEEEE. CDR3 length: 13 residues. The whole variable domain, filled in from reference TRBV5-6 and TRBJ2-3, reads DAGVTQSPTHLIKTRGQQVTLRCSPKSGHDTVSWYQQALGQGPQFIFQYYEEEERQRGNFPDRFSGHQFPNYSSELNVNALLLGDSALYLCASSLRGTDTQYFGPGTRLTVL.

The chain uses TRBV7-2 and TRBJ1-2; D ambiguous. CDR3 length: 14 residues. Trimming removed 1 base from V and 8 bases from J, with 14 bases in between. Germline V gives CDR1 SGHTA, CDR2 FQGNSA. This chain's CDR3 is CASSLERRPAGYTF. Written as DNA, the CDR3 is TGTGCCAGCAGCTTAGAGAGGCGTCCGGCGGGCTACACCTTC.